This is a list of T cell receptor beta chains from one sample in a study of cytomegalovirus exposure and HLA in healthy donors. TCRdb keeps only in-frame clones here, not all; method: immunoSEQ multiplex PCR. This repertoire comprises about 160,000 clones; its ten largest clones make up 1.3%. Sequenced input: PBMCs. These TCRs come from a woman in her fifties or sixties in good health and CMV-seronegative. Each CDR3 is given with its conserved first and last residue. A D gene is named only where the DNA matches it firmly.

v_gene: TRBV19; j_gene: TRBJ2-1; d_gene: -; CDR3nt: TGTGCCAGTAGTGCCGGGACTGAACCCTCCTACAATGAGCAGTTCTTC; CDR3aa: CASSAGTEPSYNEQFF
v_gene: TRBV5-1; j_gene: TRBJ1-4; d_gene: -; CDR3nt: TGCGCCAGCAGCCACACAGGGCAGTCTAATGAAAAACTGTTTTTT; CDR3aa: CASSHTGQSNEKLFF
v_gene: TRBV7-2; j_gene: TRBJ1-2; d_gene: -; CDR3nt: TGTGCCAGCAGCTTTGCGTCCTATGGCTACACCTTC; CDR3aa: CASSFASYGYTF
v_gene: TRBV30; j_gene: TRBJ1-6; d_gene: -; CDR3nt: TGTGCCTGGAATAGGCAGGGGTACAATTCACCCCTCCACTTT; CDR3aa: CAWNRQGYNSPLHF
v_gene: TRBV6-6; j_gene: TRBJ2-5; d_gene: -; CDR3nt: TGTGCCAGCGCGGGTGGGAAGACCCCTCAAGAGACCCAGTACTTC; CDR3aa: CASAGGKTPQETQYF
v_gene: TRBV2; j_gene: TRBJ2-7; d_gene: -; CDR3nt: TGTGCCATCCACTCCGGGACCTACGAGCAGTACTTC; CDR3aa: CAIHSGTYEQYF
v_gene: TRBV5-6; j_gene: TRBJ1-2; d_gene: TRBD1; CDR3nt: TGTGCCAGCAGCTCGGACAGGCAGTATGGCTACACCTTC; CDR3aa: CASSSDRQYGYTF
v_gene: TRBV7-2; j_gene: TRBJ1-1; d_gene: -; CDR3nt: TGTGCCAGCAGCTTGAGGGTTTTGGACGCTTTCTTT; CDR3aa: CASSLRVLDAFF
v_gene: TRBV7-3; j_gene: TRBJ2-3; d_gene: -; CDR3nt: TGTGCCAGCAGCTTTCGGGCGGGACCAGATACGCAGTATTTT; CDR3aa: CASSFRAGPDTQYF
v_gene: TRBV7-9; j_gene: TRBJ1-1; d_gene: -; CDR3nt: TGTGCCAGCAGCTTCCCTGGGGGGGCCCACACTGAAGCTTTCTTT; CDR3aa: CASSFPGGAHTEAFF
v_gene: TRBV2; j_gene: TRBJ2-2; d_gene: -; CDR3nt: TGTGCCAGCAGGGGGGGACAGTACACCGGGGAGCTGTTTTTT; CDR3aa: CASRGGQYTGELFF
v_gene: TRBV5-1; j_gene: TRBJ1-5; d_gene: -; CDR3nt: TGCGCCAGCAGCTTGGGGGCAGCGGATAATCAGCCCCAGCATTTT; CDR3aa: CASSLGAADNQPQHF
v_gene: TRBV11-2; j_gene: TRBJ2-3; d_gene: TRBD1; CDR3nt: TGTGCCAGCAGCTACAGGGGGGCGGCGGATACGCAGTATTTT; CDR3aa: CASSYRGAADTQYF
v_gene: TRBV27; j_gene: TRBJ2-2; d_gene: TRBD1; CDR3nt: TGTGCCAGCGGGACAGGGGGCGCCGGGGAGCTGTTTTTT; CDR3aa: CASGTGGAGELFF
v_gene: TRBV9; j_gene: TRBJ2-6; d_gene: -; CDR3nt: TGTGCCAGCAGCGCCTCAGGGGTCGGGGCCAACGTCCTGACTTTC; CDR3aa: CASSASGVGANVLTF
v_gene: TRBV6-1; j_gene: TRBJ2-7; d_gene: -; CDR3nt: TGTGCCAGCAGTGTTGGACAAATCTCCTACGAGCAGTACTTC; CDR3aa: CASSVGQISYEQYF
v_gene: TRBV5-1; j_gene: TRBJ1-2; d_gene: -; CDR3nt: TGCGCCAGCAGCCCGACAGGTCCCCTCTATGGCTACACCTTC; CDR3aa: CASSPTGPLYGYTF
v_gene: TRBV4-2; j_gene: TRBJ2-2; d_gene: -; CDR3nt: TGTGCCAGCAGCCAAGGGCAGGGGACCGGGGAGCTGTTTTTT; CDR3aa: CASSQGQGTGELFF
v_gene: TRBV5-1; j_gene: TRBJ1-2; d_gene: TRBD1; CDR3nt: TGCGCCAGCAGCCCAGGGGGACAGGTAGATGGCTACACCTTC; CDR3aa: CASSPGGQVDGYTF
v_gene: TRBV5-1; j_gene: TRBJ1-4; d_gene: -; CDR3nt: TGCGCCAGCAGCGTCGGAGGGGCCGATAATGAAAAACTGTTTTTT; CDR3aa: CASSVGGADNEKLFF
v_gene: TRBV7-3; j_gene: TRBJ2-2; d_gene: TRBD1; CDR3nt: TGTGCCAGCAGCTTAGCAGGACAGGGTAGTACCGGGGAGCTGTTTTTT; CDR3aa: CASSLAGQGSTGELFF
v_gene: TRBV5-6; j_gene: TRBJ1-5; d_gene: TRBD1; CDR3nt: TGTGCCAGCAGCTTTAGACAGGGTGAAAGGCCCCAGCATTTT; CDR3aa: CASSFRQGERPQHF
v_gene: TRBV14; j_gene: TRBJ2-7; d_gene: TRBD2; CDR3nt: TGTGCCAGCCTCCCGAATAGGTATCTAGCGGGAGAAGCCTCCCCTTACGAGCAGTACTTC; CDR3aa: CASLPNRYLAGEASPYEQYF
v_gene: TRBV27; j_gene: TRBJ2-1; d_gene: TRBD2; CDR3nt: TGTGCCAGCAGTTTAAGGACTAGCGAGAATGAGCAGTTCTTC; CDR3aa: CASSLRTSENEQFF
v_gene: TRBV6-5; j_gene: TRBJ1-1; d_gene: TRBD1; CDR3nt: TGTGCCAGCAGGGGGACAGACCTGAACACTGAAGCTTTCTTT; CDR3aa: CASRGTDLNTEAFF
v_gene: TRBV9; j_gene: TRBJ1-1; d_gene: -; CDR3nt: TGTGCCAGCAGCGTAGGTCTTTGGAGCATGAACACTGAAGCTTTCTTT; CDR3aa: CASSVGLWSMNTEAFF
v_gene: TRBV6-5; j_gene: TRBJ1-2; d_gene: -; CDR3nt: TGTGCCAGCAGTCTAACAGGTTACTATGGCTACACCTTC; CDR3aa: CASSLTGYYGYTF
v_gene: TRBV19; j_gene: TRBJ1-5; d_gene: TRBD1; CDR3nt: TGTGCCAGTGGACCGGGACAGGGTGGCCAGCCCCAGCATTTT; CDR3aa: CASGPGQGGQPQHF
v_gene: TRBV9; j_gene: TRBJ1-4; d_gene: TRBD1; CDR3nt: TGTGCCAGCAGCGCCCGGACAGGAGGGGGAGAAAAACTGTTTTTT; CDR3aa: CASSARTGGGEKLFF
v_gene: TRBV7-3; j_gene: TRBJ1-1; d_gene: -; CDR3nt: TGTGCCAGCAGCCTCACTGCGAACACTGAAGCTTTCTTT; CDR3aa: CASSLTANTEAFF
v_gene: TRBV7-8; j_gene: TRBJ1-1; d_gene: -; CDR3nt: TGTGCCAGCAGCTTGATTCGGAGTGGCAGTGAAGCTTTCTTT; CDR3aa: CASSLIRSGSEAFF
v_gene: TRBV7-2; j_gene: TRBJ2-7; d_gene: TRBD1; CDR3nt: TGTGCCAGCAGCCCCGGGACAGGCGTATACGAGCAGTACTTC; CDR3aa: CASSPGTGVYEQYF
v_gene: TRBV14; j_gene: TRBJ1-1; d_gene: -; CDR3nt: TGTGCCAGCAGCCAGTTGACAGTCACTGAAGCTTTCTTT; CDR3aa: CASSQLTVTEAFF
v_gene: TRBV6-6; j_gene: TRBJ1-1; d_gene: -; CDR3nt: TGTGCCAGCAGTTACCCGCAGACTGAAGCTTTCTTT; CDR3aa: CASSYPQTEAFF
v_gene: TRBV5-6; j_gene: TRBJ2-7; d_gene: -; CDR3nt: TGTGCCAGCAGCTGGAGGGCAGGAGGCTACGAGCAGTACTTC; CDR3aa: CASSWRAGGYEQYF
v_gene: TRBV7-3; j_gene: TRBJ2-7; d_gene: TRBD1; CDR3nt: TGTGCCAGCAGCAGGGGGCCTCGGTACGAGCAGTACTTC; CDR3aa: CASSRGPRYEQYF
v_gene: TRBV6-1; j_gene: TRBJ1-5; d_gene: -; CDR3nt: TGTGCCAGCAGTGGGATACAGCCCCAGCCCCAGCATTTT; CDR3aa: CASSGIQPQPQHF
v_gene: TRBV6-1; j_gene: TRBJ2-7; d_gene: -; CDR3nt: TGTGCCAGCAGTGAAGGGCAGATCTACGAGCAGTACTTC; CDR3aa: CASSEGQIYEQYF
v_gene: TRBV4-2; j_gene: TRBJ1-2; d_gene: TRBD1; CDR3nt: TGTGCCAGCAGCCAAGACGGGACAGGGGTTTTCGGCTACACCTTC; CDR3aa: CASSQDGTGVFGYTF
v_gene: TRBV14; j_gene: TRBJ1-6; d_gene: TRBD1; CDR3nt: TGTGCCAGCAGCCACCGACAGGGAAGTTCACCCCTCCACTTT; CDR3aa: CASSHRQGSSPLHF
v_gene: TRBV12-5; j_gene: TRBJ1-5; d_gene: -; CDR3nt: TGTGCTAGTGGTTTGTCGGAGAATCAGCCCCAGCATTTT; CDR3aa: CASGLSENQPQHF
v_gene: TRBV30; j_gene: TRBJ1-1; d_gene: -; CDR3nt: TGTGCCTGGAGTGTACTATGGCCTGAAGCTTTCTTT; CDR3aa: CAWSVLWPEAFF
v_gene: TRBV5-1; j_gene: TRBJ2-1; d_gene: TRBD1; CDR3nt: TGCGCCAGCAGCTTGGGGGACAGGAATGAGCAGTTCTTC; CDR3aa: CASSLGDRNEQFF
v_gene: TRBV5-8; j_gene: TRBJ1-4; d_gene: -; CDR3nt: TGTGCCAGCAGCCCAGTTAATAACGAAAAACTGTTTTTT; CDR3aa: CASSPVNNEKLFF
v_gene: TRBV30; j_gene: TRBJ2-1; d_gene: -; CDR3nt: TGTGCCTGGGGACTGTACAATGAGCAGTTCTTC; CDR3aa: CAWGLYNEQFF
v_gene: TRBV2; j_gene: TRBJ2-5; d_gene: -; CDR3nt: TGTGCCACCAAAGGGGGGGCCGTAGAGACCCAGTACTTC; CDR3aa: CATKGGAVETQYF
v_gene: TRBV10-3; j_gene: TRBJ1-2; d_gene: TRBD1; CDR3nt: TGTGCCATCAGTGCTTCTGTAGGACAGGGGCCCTCTGGCTATGGCTACACCTTC; CDR3aa: CAISASVGQGPSGYGYTF